Given below is one T cell receptor (beta chain) in context. This sample is part of a study of control samples from healthy donors and cancer patients. Using immunoSEQ multiplex PCR, the repertoire was profiled, and TCRdb retains in-frame clones only, with some absent. The data hold approximately 120,000 clones, with approximately 92% observed a single time. The germline V gene encodes CDR1 SGHDN and CDR2 FVKESK. This CDR3 comprises 17 residues. Trimming cost V 0 bases and J 0 bases, with 15 bases left between them. The sample was PBMCs. The J gene is TRBJ2-7, the V gene TRBV14, with D tentatively TRBD2 (5 bases). This TCR came from a man aged 80 or over with head and neck cancer. DNA of the CDR3: TGTGCCAGCAGCCAAGATATTAGTCCGGGGTACTCCTACGAGCAGTACTTC. This sequence encodes CASSQDISPGYSYEQYF.